This paragraph covers one TCR beta chain sequence. The entry originates in a study of blood T cell repertoires in COVID-19. The CDR3 has 11 amino acids. Germline CDR1 and CDR2: SEHNR and FQNEAQ (reference sequence). Trimming stripped 4 bases from V and 5 bases from J, with 6 bases between. The table came from immunoSEQ multiplex PCR; TCRdb's copy has only in-frame clones and leaves some out. The data hold fewer than 150,000 clones, with approximately 90% observed a single time. The source is a woman in her thirties or forties with acute or convalescent COVID-19. The sequenced material came from peripheral blood. This chain connects TRBV7-9 to TRBJ2-7, with D uncertain. DNA of the CDR3: TGTGCCAGCAGCTCGTCCCACGAGCAGTACTTC. This encodes CASSSSHEQYF.